The sequence of this T cell receptor (beta chain) was determined in a study of cytomegalovirus exposure and HLA in healthy donors. Primers: 60 Vbeta forward and 13 Jbeta reverse. Per the original methods: Around 80 million unique TCR beta chains, 10 million to 13 million of them shared, were counted by a later analysis. Libraries were prepared by immunoSEQ multiplex PCR; TCRdb keeps only in-frame clonotypes and omits some of them. V, J and clone size derive from that table, while D and trimming were established from the DNA sequence. The record lists around 130,000 clones, of which the ten most abundant hold less than 2.5%. The V end lost 7 bases, the J end lost 5 bases, and 13 bases lay between the germline ends. Germline values: CDR1 MNHNS, CDR2 SASEGT. This CDR3 region has 13 residues.

V gene TRBV6-1 combines with J gene TRBJ2-3; possibly TRBD2 for D (5 bases). The sequencing input was PBMCs. The receptor comes from a woman in her fifties or sixties in good health and CMV-seronegative. The CDR3 coding sequence is TGTGCCAGCACCCCCGAGGGCCGAGATACGCAGTATTTT. This gives the protein CASTPEGRDTQYF.